These T cell receptor beta chains were read from a single sample in a study of shared clonotypes between healthy human individuals. TCRdb's copy holds only in-frame clones and misses some; the assay was immunoSEQ multiplex PCR. Of some 500,000 clones detected, roughly 95% appear once; the ten largest clones hold around 0.066%. The sequenced material came from naive CD4+ T cells sorted from blood. All receptors come from a woman aged 25-40 years in good health. Both conserved end residues are part of each CDR3. The order of the fields is J gene, V gene, CDR3 protein.

j_gene: TRBJ2-5
v_gene: TRBV10-1
CDR3aa: CASSVGVGEETQYF

j_gene: TRBJ2-3
v_gene: TRBV25-1
CDR3aa: CASSDRGRLTDTQYF

j_gene: TRBJ2-3
v_gene: TRBV6-1
CDR3aa: CASSDLGYRGSSTDTQYF

j_gene: TRBJ1-1
v_gene: TRBV7-2
CDR3aa: CASSLAGNTEAFF

j_gene: TRBJ2-2
v_gene: TRBV27
CDR3aa: CASKAVAGVRTGELFF

j_gene: TRBJ2-1
v_gene: TRBV10-3
CDR3aa: CAISEASADNEQFF

j_gene: TRBJ2-7
v_gene: TRBV5-4
CDR3aa: CASSIFSGSHEQYF

j_gene: TRBJ2-5
v_gene: TRBV4-1
CDR3aa: CASSEGAGALQETQYF

j_gene: TRBJ1-1
v_gene: TRBV25-1
CDR3aa: CASSAEGGNTEAFF

j_gene: TRBJ2-7
v_gene: TRBV19
CDR3aa: CASSLPPVLGGGSEQYF

j_gene: TRBJ2-3
v_gene: TRBV5-1
CDR3aa: CASSRGAGGTDTQYF

j_gene: .
v_gene: TRBV5-1
CDR3aa: CASSLVAGQRNEQYF

j_gene: TRBJ1-3
v_gene: TRBV6-6
CDR3aa: CASSYSKGGTGNTIYF

j_gene: TRBJ2-1
v_gene: TRBV10-1
CDR3aa: CASSTSGRASEQFF

j_gene: TRBJ1-2
v_gene: TRBV6-4
CDR3aa: CASSGQEGGYTF

j_gene: TRBJ2-2
v_gene: TRBV28
CDR3aa: CASSLLPSNTGELFF

j_gene: TRBJ2-7
v_gene: TRBV6-6
CDR3aa: CASSYSEQYF

j_gene: TRBJ2-1
v_gene: TRBV21-1
CDR3aa: CASSKEREPGNEQFF

j_gene: TRBJ2-2
v_gene: TRBV2
CDR3aa: CASSVEGANTGELFF

j_gene: TRBJ1-5
v_gene: TRBV9
CDR3aa: CASSAGTRGYQPQHF

j_gene: TRBJ1-2
v_gene: TRBV19
CDR3aa: CASSNQQAGNYGYTF

j_gene: TRBJ2-1
v_gene: TRBV27
CDR3aa: CASSGSPPGSAFSYNEQFF

j_gene: TRBJ2-3
v_gene: TRBV5-4
CDR3aa: CASSLVTLSTDTQYF

j_gene: TRBJ1-1
v_gene: TRBV19
CDR3aa: CASTIEPNTEAFF

j_gene: TRBJ1-2
v_gene: TRBV28
CDR3aa: CASSPSGEDGYTF

j_gene: TRBJ1-5
v_gene: TRBV7-9
CDR3aa: CASSPPGESTSNQPQHF

j_gene: TRBJ2-3
v_gene: TRBV18
CDR3aa: CASSSLAGRKDTQYF

j_gene: TRBJ1-1
v_gene: TRBV7-3
CDR3aa: CASSLSWTGEGAFF

j_gene: TRBJ2-7
v_gene: TRBV2
CDR3aa: CASSEGLAYEQYF

j_gene: TRBJ2-7
v_gene: TRBV10-3
CDR3aa: CATGTSGPYEQYF

j_gene: TRBJ2-1
v_gene: TRBV7-2
CDR3aa: CASSSSGDTYNEQFF

j_gene: TRBJ2-1
v_gene: TRBV9
CDR3aa: CASSVEYGLAGGGEQFF